This T cell receptor beta chain comes out of a study of shared clonotypes between healthy human individuals. This clone was recorded once. Its antigen remains unknown. Splitting of each subset's genomic DNA was done evenly across several immunoSEQ plates. Here immunoSEQ multiplex PCR was the method, and the copy in TCRdb shows in-frame clones only, minus some. The table includes more than 2 million clones, around 95% detected once. The germline V gene has CDR1 SNHLY and CDR2 FYNNEI. This CDR3 is 19 amino acids long. With 6 bases clipped from V and 2 bases from J, the junction kept 17 bases outside the gene matches. Whole-study findings and limits: With a few donors compared, around 5% of naive CD4 clonotypes were shared. Clonotypes shared by all four sorted-subset donors had higher generation probabilities than non-shared clonotypes.

This sequence was found in a man aged 18 to 29 in good health. The V gene is TRBV2, the J gene TRBJ1-5, with 9 bases identical to TRBD1. The sequenced sample consisted of naive CD4+ T cells sorted from blood. The subset here: CD45RA+ positively selected. In DNA form, the CDR3 reads TGTGCCAGCAGACCAAACAGGGGGCTCATCCTGGGAGGCAATCAGCCCCAGCATTTT. Translating it yields CASRPNRGLILGGNQPQHF.